These T cell receptor beta chains were read from a single sample in a study of blood T cell repertoires in COVID-19. Produced via immunoSEQ multiplex PCR; TCRdb's table is partial and in-frame only. Among around 100,000 clones, more than 70% were seen once, and the ten largest hold just under 20%. Sequenced: peripheral blood. All receptors derive from a human donor in a cohort sampled during active COVID-19. Both conserved end residues are part of each CDR3. Each record gives: clone size, V gene, D gene, J gene, CDR3 DNA, CDR3 protein. The D gene is left open where the match is weak. Size is omitted from some rows. Given values are once, few, many or a class for expanded clones.

once,TRBV9,TRBD2,TRBJ2-1,TGTGCCAGCAGCGCAACTAGCGGGAGGGTCAGCGATGAGCAGTTCTTC,CASSATSGRVSDEQFF
few,TRBV7-9,-,TRBJ1-5,TGTGCCAGCAGCCCCGGAGGGTCCGGCAATCAGCCCCAGCATTTT,CASSPGGSGNQPQHF
-,TRBV4-1,TRBD2,TRBJ2-1,TGCGCCAGCAGCCATGTAGCGGGGCGGGCATGGGGCAATGAGCAGTTCTTC,CASSHVAGRAWGNEQFF
-,TRBV11-3,-,TRBJ2-7,TGTGCCAGCAGTCCAGGGACATCAGCCTACGAGCAGTACTTC,CASSPGTSAYEQYF
-,TRBV4-1,TRBD2,TRBJ2-3,TGCGCCAGCAGCCAAAAGGGACTAGCGGGGAGAAAAGATACGCAGTATTTT,CASSQKGLAGRKDTQYF
-,TRBV28,-,TRBJ2-7,TGTGCCAGCAGTCCCCAGGGCCGGGAGTTCGACGAGCAGTACTTC,CASSPQGREFDEQYF
-,TRBV27,TRBD2,TRBJ2-7,TGTGCCAGCAGTGGAGCGGGATATGAAAGCTACGAGCAGTACTTC,CASSGAGYESYEQYF
-,TRBV9,TRBD1,TRBJ2-2,TGTGCCAGCAGCCCGCGGACAGGATTGAACACCGGGGAGCTGTTTTTT,CASSPRTGLNTGELFF
-,TRBV5-1,-,TRBJ2-7,TGCGCCAGCAGTTTTGACAGTCAGTCCTCCGAGCAGTACTTC,CASSFDSQSSEQYF
-,TRBV29-1,-,TRBJ2-7,TGCAGCGTCGCGGGGAGTCGGGAGCAGTACTTC,CSVAGSREQYF
-,TRBV18,-,TRBJ2-2,TGTGCCAGCTCCATCGGGAACCTGAACACCGGGGAGCTGTTTTTT,CASSIGNLNTGELFF
-,TRBV19,-,TRBJ1-5,TGTGCCAGTAGTAAATCCACAGGGTTTCGGGATCAGCCCCAGCATTTT,CASSKSTGFRDQPQHF
once,TRBV13,TRBD2,TRBJ2-7,TGTGCCAGCAGTTCCCTATCGACTAGCGGCTACGAGCAGTACTTC,CASSSLSTSGYEQYF
-,TRBV5-8,-,TRBJ2-1,TGTGCCAGCAGCAGAGACTACGGCTCCTACAATGAGCAGTTCTTC,CASSRDYGSYNEQFF
-,TRBV7-8,-,TRBJ2-5,TGTGCCAGCAGCTTAGATCAGATTCAAGAGACCCAGTACTTC,CASSLDQIQETQYF
-,TRBV19,TRBD1,TRBJ1-5,TGTGCCAGTAGTATAGATTTCCCCCCCAGGGGGCGCCGGCCCCAGCATTTT,CASSIDFPPRGRRPQHF
-,TRBV10-3,-,TRBJ2-6,TGTGCCATTCCTATCTCTTCCAGCGGGCTCTCTGGGGCCAACGTCCTGACTTTC,CAIPISSSGLSGANVLTF
once,TRBV3-1/TRBV3-2,TRBD1,TRBJ1-6,TGTGCCAGCAGCCCCCGACAGGGGGATAATTCACCCCTCCACTTT,CASSPRQGDNSPLHF
-,TRBV29-1,TRBD2,TRBJ2-1,TGCAGCGTTGGTAGCGGGAGGGCAGGGAATGAGCAGTTCTTC,CSVGSGRAGNEQFF
-,TRBV3-1/TRBV3-2,-,TRBJ1-4,TGTGCCAGCAGCCACCCTTCGCGGGCTAATGAAAAACTGTTTTTT,CASSHPSRANEKLFF
-,TRBV27,-,TRBJ1-4,TGTGCCAGCGGAGCGGCTTACGGCGAAAAACTGTTTTTT,CASGAAYGEKLFF
-,TRBV6-2/TRBV6-3,-,TRBJ1-3,TGTGCCAGCAGTTACTCGGGGGGTGCCGGAAACACCATATATTTT,CASSYSGGAGNTIYF